This TCR beta chain was retrieved from a study of blood T cell repertoires in COVID-19. As for the study in general: COVID-19 samples collected from the United States, Italy and Spain covered acute and convalescent phases.

The CDR3 runs to 14 residues. In germline, CDR1 is MNHEY, CDR2 SMNVEV (reference sequence). V was clipped by 0 bases and J by 5 bases, with 8 bases between them. Recruits, aged roughly 18 to 90 years, lived in approximately 26 US areas. Generated by immunoSEQ multiplex PCR, the TCRdb table keeps only in-frame clones and is missing some. The table lists about 250,000 clones, 80% to 90% of them singletons. Sequenced material: PBMCs or T cells enriched from blood (not recorded which). The TCR sequence derives from a woman aged 30 to 39 who had recovered from COVID-19. The V call is TRBV27, the J call TRBJ1-5; D unclear. The CDR3 region is CASSLSALYQPQHF. CDR3 DNA sequence: TGTGCCAGCAGTTTATCGGCTCTGTATCAGCCCCAGCATTTT.